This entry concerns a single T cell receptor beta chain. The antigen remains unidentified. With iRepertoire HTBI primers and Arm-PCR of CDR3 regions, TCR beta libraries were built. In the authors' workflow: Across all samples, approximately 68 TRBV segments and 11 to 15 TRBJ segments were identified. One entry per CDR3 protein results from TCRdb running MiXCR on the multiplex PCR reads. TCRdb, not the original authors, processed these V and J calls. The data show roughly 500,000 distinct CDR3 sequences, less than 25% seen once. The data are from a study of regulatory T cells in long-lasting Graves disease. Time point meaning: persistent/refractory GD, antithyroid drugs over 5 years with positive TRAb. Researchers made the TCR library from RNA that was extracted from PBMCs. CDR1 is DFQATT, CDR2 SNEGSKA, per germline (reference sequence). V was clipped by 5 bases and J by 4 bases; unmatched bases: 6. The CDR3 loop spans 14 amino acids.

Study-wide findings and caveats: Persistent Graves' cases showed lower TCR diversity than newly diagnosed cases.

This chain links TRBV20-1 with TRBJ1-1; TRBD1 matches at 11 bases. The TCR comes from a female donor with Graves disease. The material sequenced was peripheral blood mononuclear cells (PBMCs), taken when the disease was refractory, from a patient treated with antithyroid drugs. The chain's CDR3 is CSAEGQGVFTEAFF. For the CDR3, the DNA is TGCAGTGCTGAGGGACAGGGGGTTTTCACTGAAGCTTTCTTT.